Below are 11 T cell receptor beta chains sequenced from a single sample in a study of vaccination effects on CD4 cells after COVID-19. No antigens are known for them. ViraFEST expansion of antigen-specific CD4+ T cells with viral peptide pools preceded sequencing. Upon completion of around 9 days in culture, CD4+ T cells were isolated. Testing of the vaccine recipients showed negative nucleocapsid antibodies and no prior SARS-CoV-2 infection. Produced via immunoSEQ multiplex PCR; TCRdb's table is partial and in-frame only. This table has roughly 75,000 clones, roughly three quarters appearing once. Sequencing was performed on CD4+ T cells from PBMCs cultured with HCoV-OC43 spike peptides, taken before COVID-19 vaccination. Subset here: HCoV-OC43 spike overlapping peptide pool stimulation. These receptor sequences come from a human donor who received a COVID-19 vaccine.

This clone was detected a few times. This chain's CDR3 is CAWSVEANYGYTF. Written as DNA, the CDR3 is TGTGCCTGGAGTGTAGAGGCTAACTATGGCTACACCTTC. The V gene is TRBV30, the J gene TRBJ1-2; D is unclear. V lost 0 bases and J lost 0, with 5 bases in between. The CDR3 is 13 amino acids. In germline, CDR1 is GTSNPN, CDR2 SVGIG (reference sequence). Filled out from reference TRBV30 and TRBJ1-2, the complete variable domain reads SQTIHQWPATLVQPVGSPLSLECTVEGTSNPNLYWYRQAAGRGLQLLFYSVGIGQISSEVPQNLSASRPQDRQFILSSKKLLLSDSGFYLCAWSVEANYGYTFGSGTRLTVV.

This clone was observed a few times. The chain couples TRBV7-2 to TRBJ1-1; 9 nucleotides agree with TRBD1. The CDR3 spans 13 residues. With V trimmed by 5 bases and J by 8 bases, 6 bases remained unmatched. Germline CDR1 is SGHTA and CDR2 is FQGNSA. CDR3 DNA sequence: TGTGCCAGCAGCATTAAACAGGGGGCGGAAGCTTTCTTT. Translating it yields CASSIKQGAEAFF.

CDR3 bases: TGTGCCATCCGTGCAGGGTTGAGCACTGAAGCTTTCTTT. As protein: CAIRAGLSTEAFF. J is TRBJ1-1 and V is TRBV6-5; a weak D match, TRBD1 (5 bases). The CDR3 runs to 13 residues. Trimming took off 10 bases at V and 4 bases at J, with 16 bases between the two ends. The germline CDR1 and CDR2 sequences are MNHEY and SVGAGI.

The DNA of the CDR3 is TGTGCCAGCAGTTCCGGAGAGCACGAGCAGTACGTC. Translation: CASSSGEHEQYV. The V and J genes are TRBV28 and TRBJ2-7; D is undetermined. The CDR3 extends over 12 amino acids. In germline, CDR1 is MDHEN, CDR2 SYDVKM. V lost 4 bases, J lost 5 bases, and 9 bases lay in between.

The chain recombines TRBV5-4 with TRBJ1-1; 7 bases agree with TRBD1. With 0 bases clipped from V and 4 bases from J, the junction kept 0 bases outside the gene matches. From germline, CDR1 is SGHNT and CDR2 YYREEE (reference sequence). The CDR3 has 13 amino acids. The chain's CDR3 is CASSLDRGTEAFF. The CDR3 DNA is TGTGCCAGCAGCTTGGACAGGGGCACTGAAGCTTTCTTT.

The rearrangement uses TRBV4-3 and TRBJ1-6; D is undetermined. Germline V gene lookup returns CDR1 LGHNA and CDR2 YSLEER. Trimming removed 1 base from V and 4 bases from J, with 5 bases in between. The CDR3 sequence is 14 residues long. CDR3 loop: CASSQGRYNSPLHF. DNA for the CDR3: TGCGCCAGCAGCCAAGGACGGTATAATTCACCCCTCCACTTT.

Relative to its sample, this clone is medium-sized. The rearrangement uses TRBV11-2 and TRBJ2-7, with D unclear. The germline V and J ends were trimmed by 5 bases and 4 bases, with 12 bases remaining between them. Germline V CDR1 and CDR2: SGHAT, FQNNGV. The CDR3 is made up of 13 amino acids. The CDR3 bases are TGTGCCAGCAGCCGTAATTTCAAATACGAGCAGTACGTC. Amino acid sequence: CASSRNFKYEQYV.

The chain couples TRBV28 to TRBJ2-3; 9 bases agree with TRBD2. The CDR3 is 15 residues long. Trimming cost V 4 bases and J 6 bases; bases outside gene matches: 8. Germline V gene lookup returns CDR1 MDHEN and CDR2 SYDVKM. In DNA, the CDR3 is TGTGCCAGCAGTTCCGCGGGGGGGACCAAGGATACGCAGTATTTT. It translates to CASSSAGGTKDTQYF.

The gene calls are TRBV5-4 and TRBJ2-2, with D unresolved. The germline CDR1 and CDR2 sequences are SGHNT and YYREEE (reference sequence). Trimming cost V 0 bases and J 1 base, with 4 bases left between them. This CDR3 has 14 residues. The CDR3 reads CASSLAVNTGELFF. The CDR3 DNA follows: TGTGCCAGCAGCTTGGCAGTGAACACCGGGGAGCTGTTTTTT.

This clone was seen a few times. The rearrangement joins TRBV15 to TRBJ2-7; weak D call: TRBD1 (5 bases). CDR3 length equals 15 residues. Trimming stripped 0 bases from V and 4 bases from J, with 13 bases between. From germline, CDR1 is LNHNV and CDR2 YYDKDF (reference sequence). For the CDR3, the DNA is TGTGCCACCAGCAGAGATAGTGGGGCTCGATACGAGCAGTACGTC. Residues: CATSRDSGARYEQYV.

This clone was counted a few times. The V and J genes are TRBV3-1 (or the pseudogene TRBV3-2) and TRBJ1-2; 7 bases are shared with TRBD1. The germline gives CDR1 LGHDT, CDR2 YNNKEL (reference sequence). V trimming: 4 bases; J trimming: 2 bases; junction bases outside the gene matches: 4. The CDR3 is 14 residues long. Here the CDR3 reads CASSPLQGNYGYTF. The CDR3 region has the DNA TGTGCCAGCAGCCCCCTACAGGGGAACTATGGCTACACCTTC.